Sequencing of this T cell receptor (beta chain) was carried out in a study of cytomegalovirus exposure and HLA in healthy donors. Primers for the PCR totalled 60 Vbeta and 13 Jbeta. Clones were read by immunoSEQ multiplex PCR, and TCRdb kept only the in-frame ones, dropping some. Here the sample spans about 160,000 clones, 80% being singletons. CDR1 and CDR2 from the germline V gene are MDHEN and SYDVKM. CDR3 length equals 16 residues. Specimen: PBMCs. The gene calls are TRBV28 and TRBJ2-1, with 9 nucleotides matching TRBD2. The TCR originated in a man between 25 and 39 years old in good health and CMV-seronegative. The CDR3: CATGGWAGGPYNEQFF. The CDR3 coding sequence is TGTGCAACCGGAGGTTGGGCGGGAGGGCCGTACAATGAGCAGTTCTTC.